One sample yielded the 12 T cell receptor beta chains listed below, sequenced in a study of blood T cells in healthy people across ages. A sample-barcoded 5' primer and a J-beta primer mix were used in a second PCR of about 7 to 11 cycles. TCRdb re-derived calls from the 5' RACE reads in MiXCR, one entry per CDR3 protein. The table lists 700,000 or so distinct CDR3 sequences, over 20% of them singletons. The source material was blood. The source of these receptors is a man between 65 and 85 years old in good health.

This clonotype was seen more than once but under ten times. The conserved final phenylalanine or tryptophan is absent from the CDR3, which likely points to a read error. The CDR3 spells CASSLGPSSPEAFS. CDR3 DNA sequence: TGTGCCAGCAGCCTTGGACCGAGCAGCCCTGAAGCTTTCTCT. This chain links TRBV7-3 with TRBJ1-1; no firm D call. V lost 5 bases, J lost 6 bases, and 16 bases lay in between. Germline V gives CDR1 SGHTA, CDR2 FQGTGA. This CDR3 contains 14 residues.

The sample holds many counts of this clonotype. The V gene is TRBV7-2, the J gene TRBJ2-3; D is ambiguous. Germline assignment: CDR1 SGHTA and CDR2 FQGNSA. This CDR3 is 13 amino acids long. V was cut by 0 bases and J by 5 bases, with 6 bases left in between. CDR3 DNA sequence: TGTGCCAGCAGCTTAGCGCGGCGAGATACGCAGTATTTT. This translates into CASSLARRDTQYF.

This chain uses TRBV20-1 with TRBJ1-1; D is undetermined. Germline-derived CDR1 and CDR2 are DFQATT and SNEGSKA (reference sequence). The CDR3 extends over 15 amino acids. V was clipped by 2 bases and J by 0 bases, with 13 bases between them. The CDR3 DNA reads TGCAGTGCTAGAATCATCTTAGGGATGAACACTGAAGCTTTCTTT. Its protein product is CSARIILGMNTEAFF.

The chain recombines TRBV30 with TRBJ2-3, with D perhaps TRBD1 (6 bases). This CDR3 comprises 13 residues. Deletions cut 8 bases from V and 0 bases from J, with 12 bases between. Per germline, CDR1 GTSNPN and CDR2 SVGIG (reference sequence). CDR3 sequence reads: CARGHPSTDTQYF. CDR3 nucleotide sequence: TGTGCCCGGGGACACCCTAGCACAGATACGCAGTATTTT.

There are a few counts of this clonotype. The chain employs TRBV6-6 and TRBJ2-3; D remains unclear. This CDR3 region has 14 residues. V was clipped by 2 bases and J by 2 bases, with 8 bases between them. Germline CDR1 reads MNHNY; CDR2 reads SVGAGI (reference sequence). The CDR3 sequence: CASSYAAPTDTQYF. The DNA of the CDR3 is TGTGCCAGCAGTTACGCCGCGCCCACAGATACGCAGTATTTT.

The chain combines TRBV5-1 with TRBJ2-5; 11 nucleotides agree with TRBD2. This CDR3 has 17 amino acids. Trimming at V came to 3 bases and at J to 5 bases, leaving 12 bases not matched to a gene. The V gene's germline CDR1 is SGHRS and CDR2 YFSETQ. Here the CDR3 reads CASSSTLAGVSGETQYF. As DNA, the CDR3 is TGCGCCAGCAGCTCTACACTAGCGGGGGTATCTGGGGAGACCCAGTACTTC.

J is TRBJ2-6 and V is TRBV5-1; D is unresolved. Per germline, CDR1 SGHRS and CDR2 YFSETQ. The CDR3 spans 15 residues. V dropped 3 bases and J dropped 0 bases, with 7 bases sitting between them. The CDR3 is CASSYAFSGANVLTF. As DNA, the CDR3 is TGCGCCAGCAGCTATGCGTTCTCTGGGGCCAACGTCCTGACTTTC. The variable domain in full, completed from reference TRBV5-1 and TRBJ2-6, reads KAGVTQTPRYLIKTRGQQVTLSCSPISGHRSVSWYQQTPGQGLQFLFEYFSETQRNKGNFPGRFSGRQFSNSRSEMNVSTLELGDSALYLCASSYAFSGANVLTFGAGSRLTVL.

The chain has TRBV19 and TRBJ2-3, with D possibly being TRBD1 (6 bases). Germline CDR1 is LNHDA and CDR2 is SQIVND (reference sequence). V lost 7 bases to trimming and J lost 1 base, with 9 bases between them. CDR3 size: 13 residues. CDR3 DNA: TGTGCCAGTACAGGGGCACGCACAGATACGCAGTATTTT. As protein: CASTGARTDTQYF.

V and J are TRBV20-1 and TRBJ2-1; 7 bases agree with TRBD1. CDR1 and CDR2 from the germline V gene are DFQATT and SNEGSKA (reference sequence). The CDR3 extends over 15 amino acids. V gave up 6 bases and J gave up 7 bases; unmatched junction bases: 15. The CDR3 region has the DNA TGCAGTGCAAAGAGCGACAGGGCTCGGCTGAATGAGCAGTTCTTC. Encoded protein: CSAKSDRARLNEQFF.

The chain couples TRBV5-4 to TRBJ1-2; tentatively, D is TRBD1 (6 bases). Germline CDR1 reads SGHNT; CDR2 reads YYREEE (reference sequence). The ends were cut back, 0 bases at V and 6 bases at J, with 15 bases in the middle. The CDR3 spans 15 residues. DNA for the CDR3: TGTGCCAGCAGCTTGGTAGGGGGGTGGCAAAATGGCTACACCTTC. Protein sequence: CASSLVGGWQNGYTF.

This clonotype came up a few times. V gene TRBV28 combines with J gene TRBJ2-3; no definite D call. Trimming removed 6 bases from V and 3 bases from J, with 25 bases in between. Germline CDR1 is MDHEN and CDR2 is SYDVKM. The CDR3 extends over 18 amino acids. The CDR3 protein is CASRRLAIYRPRTDTQYF. The CDR3 bases are TGTGCCAGCAGGAGACTGGCAATCTACCGACCCAGGACAGATACGCAGTATTTT.

The CDR3 here is CASRPTGGAGNTEAFF. DNA for the CDR3: TGTGCCAGCAGACCTACAGGGGGCGCTGGGAACACTGAAGCTTTCTTT. The V and J genes are TRBV6-5 and TRBJ1-1; 9 bases line up with TRBD1. V shed 6 bases, J shed 1 base, and the junction held 9 bases outside the gene matches. Germline CDR1 is MNHEY and CDR2 is SVGAGI. The CDR3 totals 16 residues.